This T cell receptor (beta chain) emerged from a study of T cells after yellow fever vaccination. This clonotype showed up just a few times. Its antigen is as yet unknown. MiXCR, applied by TCRdb to the 5' RACE reads, yields one record per CDR3 protein. Of 500,000 to 700,000 distinct CDR3 sequences listed, under 25% are singletons. V gave up 9 bases and J gave up 1 base; unmatched junction bases: 14. CDR1 and CDR2 (germline): MNHEY, SMNVEV (reference sequence). CDR3 length: 16 residues. Regarding the study as a whole: Post-booster repertoires again held most primary-vaccination clones (roughly 96% CD4, roughly 89% CD8).

Sequencing was performed on PBMCs, taken 15 days after the yellow fever booster vaccination. This TCR derives from a man younger than 40 who received the YFV17D yellow fever vaccine. This sequence joins TRBV27 and TRBJ2-7; TRBD2 aligns across 8 bases. Here the CDR3 reads CASEGMGLEGSYEQYF. CDR3 DNA sequence: TGTGCCAGTGAGGGGATGGGACTAGAGGGGTCCTACGAGCAGTACTTC.